The table lists the clone carrying this T cell receptor (beta chain) with a few counts. What it binds is not known. Possible read error: a much larger clone is one base away. The authors built TCR beta libraries using iRepertoire HTBI primers and Arm-PCR of CDR3 regions. TCRdb re-derived calls from the multiplex PCR reads in MiXCR, one entry per CDR3 protein. The repertoire holds roughly 440,000 distinct CDR3 sequences, with over 15% as singletons. The sample is drawn from a study of regulatory T cells in long-lasting Graves disease. General study findings and limits: TRBV28, TRBJ1-2 and TRBJ2-5 were favored in persistent disease.

Per the germline V gene, CDR1 is KGHSH and CDR2 is LQKENI. This CDR3 is 13 amino acids long. Time point of the sample: newly diagnosed GD, antithyroid drugs for less than 3 months. Preparation of the TCR library used RNA extracted from PBMCs. A further study also used this sample, focusing on T cells in Graves' hyperthyroidism and ophthalmopathy. That investigation notes: HTBI primers were the set used in a first-round RT-PCR of the TCR CDR3.

The chain couples TRBV18 to TRBJ2-7; D ambiguous. Sequenced here: peripheral blood mononuclear cells (PBMCs), sampled at new diagnosis, from a patient treated with antithyroid drugs. This sequence was found in a woman aged 18-30 years with Graves disease. CDR3 sequence reads: CASSLDIANERYF. The CDR3 DNA reads TGTGCCAGCTCACTTGACATAGCTAACGAGCGGTACTTC.